One and the same sample provided the 19 T cell receptor beta chains below, sequenced in a study of blood T cell repertoires in COVID-19. Assay used: immunoSEQ multiplex PCR; TCRdb lists only in-frame clones, some missing. The data contain over 150,000 clones, 90% to 95% of them singletons. The specimen sequenced was peripheral blood. The receptors stem from a man over 45 with acute or convalescent COVID-19.

CDR3 sequence reads: CASGGLGGYEQYV. Here the CDR3 DNA reads TGTGCCAGCGGCGGACTAGGTGGCTACGAGCAGTACGTC. V is TRBV28 and J is TRBJ2-7, with 7 bases aligning to TRBD2. CDR1 and CDR2 from the germline V gene are MDHEN and SYDVKM. CDR3 size: 13 residues. Unmatched junction bases numbered 7, after V lost 8 bases and J lost 3 bases.

V gene TRBV5-1 combines with J gene TRBJ1-2; D is ambiguous. Between the trimmed V and J ends, which lost 0 bases and 8 bases, there was a span of 14 bases. The CDR3 contains 14 residues. CDR1 is SGHRS, CDR2 YFSETQ, per germline. The CDR3 coding sequence is TGCGCCAGCAGCTTGGCTAACTGGGAGGGAGGCTACACCTTC. This translates into CASSLANWEGGYTF.

The rearrangement uses TRBV9 and TRBJ2-1; 8 positions agree with TRBD2. The germline V gene encodes CDR1 SGDLS and CDR2 YYNGEE. This CDR3 has 18 residues. V shed 0 bases and J 4 bases; nucleotides not matched to a gene: 12. CDR3: CASSVGAGESFVYNEQFF. The CDR3 coding sequence is TGTGCCAGCAGCGTAGGAGCGGGAGAAAGTTTCGTGTACAATGAGCAGTTCTTC.

In this sample, this clone turned up once. The chain employs TRBV18 and TRBJ2-5; D gene unclear. The CDR3 contains 14 residues. V dropped 2 bases and J dropped 1 base, with 8 bases sitting between them. CDR1 KGHSH and CDR2 LQKENI come from the germline V gene. CDR3 in amino acids: CASSPLRSQETQYF. DNA of the CDR3: TGTGCCAGCTCACCATTGAGGAGCCAAGAGACCCAGTACTTC.

There are a few counts of this clone. Other DNA sequences in this sample translate to the same CDR3. The chain joins TRBV18 to TRBJ1-1; maybe TRBD1 (6 bases). CDR3 length: 14 amino acids. V was trimmed by 2 bases and J by 3 bases, leaving 10 bases between them. Germline CDR1 reads KGHSH; CDR2 reads LQKENI. The CDR3 region is CASSPRGGDTEAFF. CDR3 in DNA: TGTGCCAGCTCACCAAGGGGGGGGGACACTGAAGCTTTCTTT.

This clone was found once. The J gene is TRBJ2-1, the V gene TRBV4-1, with 12 bases aligning to TRBD2. V lost 1 base and J lost 9; bases outside the gene matches: 7. Germline V gene data show CDR1 as MGHRA and CDR2 as YSYEKL. The CDR3 consists of 16 residues. The CDR3 is CASSQAPSGGAVEQFF. CDR3 nucleotides: TGCGCCAGCAGCCAAGCCCCTAGCGGGGGGGCCGTTGAGCAGTTCTTC.

The chain has TRBV5-1 and TRBJ2-3; tentatively, D is TRBD1 (6 bases). The CDR3 has 18 residues. Germline loops: CDR1 SGHRS, CDR2 YFSETQ. V lost 0 bases and J 6 bases, leaving 23 bases between the germline ends. The CDR3 DNA reads TGCGCCAGCAGCTTGGGGACAAACTTACAGGGAGATAGGGATACGCAGTATTTT. Amino acids: CASSLGTNLQGDRDTQYF.

J is TRBJ2-7 and V is TRBV6-5; perhaps TRBD2 as D (5 bases). This CDR3 is built from 12 residues. Germline CDR1 and CDR2: MNHEY and SVGAGI. The CDR3 nucleotides are TGCTCTACTAGGCGCGGATACTACGAGCAGTACGTC. Translating it yields CSTRRGYYEQYV.

This chain joins TRBV7-2 and TRBJ2-6; 7 bases match TRBD1. Losses at the gene ends were 5 bases for V and 0 bases for J; bases not matched to a gene: 1. Germline CDR1 is SGHTA and CDR2 is FQGNSA. The CDR3 runs to 15 residues. CDR3 sequence: CASSRDSSGANVLTF. CDR3 coding DNA: TGTGCCAGCAGCCGGGACAGCTCTGGGGCCAACGTCCTGACTTTC.

This rearrangement joins TRBV5-4 to TRBJ1-2; D gene uncertain. CDR1 and CDR2 from the germline V gene are SGHNT and YYREEE (reference sequence). The CDR3 spans 14 residues. Trimming removed 0 bases from V and 0 bases from J, with 6 bases in between. The CDR3 spells CASSLGLPNYGYTF. DNA for the CDR3: TGTGCCAGCAGCTTGGGACTCCCTAACTATGGCTACACCTTC.

This sequence joins TRBV5-1 and TRBJ2-7; 11 bases fit TRBD2. Germline trimming cut 1 base from V and 4 bases from J; bases unmatched to any gene: 7. The CDR3 spans 16 residues. CDR1 and CDR2 (germline): SGHRS, YFSETQ. The CDR3 DNA sequence: TGCGCCAGCAGCTTGTTATATCTAGCGGGAGGATACGAGCAGTACTTC. It specifies CASSLLYLAGGYEQYF.

The V gene is TRBV7-6, the J gene TRBJ2-1; 7 positions agree with TRBD1. The V and J ends lost 5 bases and 2 bases, in that order; junction bases with no gene match: 6. The germline gives CDR1 SGHVS, CDR2 FNYEAQ. The CDR3 length is 15 residues. The CDR3 DNA follows: TGTGCCAGCAGCGAACGGGACAGAACCTACAATGAGCAGTTCTTC. This encodes CASSERDRTYNEQFF. The complete variable domain, with remaining parts taken from reference TRBV7-6 and TRBJ2-1, reads GAGVSQSPRYKVTKRGQDVALRCDPISGHVSLYWYRQALGQGPEFLTYFNYEAQQDKSGLPNDRFSAERPEGSISTLTIQRTEQRDSAMYRCASSERDRTYNEQFFGPGTRLTVL.

J is TRBJ1-3 and V is TRBV2; D is unclear. The CDR3 sequence is 14 residues long. The germline gives CDR1 SNHLY, CDR2 FYNNEI. V was pared by 4 bases and J by 5 bases, with 12 bases between. Here the CDR3 DNA reads TGTGCCAGCAGTGGCGCAGGCTCCAGAAACACCATATATTTT. Its protein is CASSGAGSRNTIYF.

This clone has only a few counts. The V and J genes are TRBV18 and TRBJ2-7, with 13 bases aligning to TRBD2. V gave up 2 bases and J gave up 7 bases; unmatched junction bases: 5. Looked up from germline, CDR1 is KGHSH and CDR2 is LQKENI. This CDR3 contains 15 residues. The CDR3 sequence is CASSPGLAGAGEQYF. As DNA, the CDR3 is TGTGCCAGCTCACCAGGACTAGCGGGAGCAGGTGAGCAGTACTTC.

The J gene is TRBJ2-3, the V gene TRBV28; 8 bases line up with TRBD1. Germline V CDR1 and CDR2: MDHEN, SYDVKM. Trimming cost V 2 bases and J 6 bases; bases outside gene matches: 13. This CDR3 spans 17 amino acids. CDR3 DNA sequence: TGTGCCAGCAGTTTAGAGCAGGGGGCGGGTTTCATTGATACGCAGTATTTT. This codes for CASSLEQGAGFIDTQYF.

Written as DNA, the CDR3 is TGTGCCAGCAGTACGGACACTCCGAGCTCCTATAATTCACCCCTCCACTTT. Translation: CASSTDTPSSYNSPLHF. The chain joins TRBV28 to TRBJ1-6; D may be TRBD1 (5 bases). Trimming cost V 5 bases and J 0 bases, with 14 bases left between them. This CDR3 has 17 amino acids. CDR1 and CDR2 from the germline V gene are MDHEN and SYDVKM.

This rearrangement joins TRBV4-2 to TRBJ2-3; TRBD1 agrees at 9 bases. The CDR3 contains 18 residues. Trimming at V came to 1 base and at J to 0 bases, leaving 8 bases not matched to a gene. From germline, CDR1 is LGHNA and CDR2 YNFKEQ. The DNA for the CDR3 is TGTGCCAGCAGCCAAGCGGGACAGGGTGGGTCTAGCACAGATACGCAGTATTTT. Translating gives CASSQAGQGGSSTDTQYF.

J is TRBJ1-5 and V is TRBV28, with D perhaps TRBD1 (6 bases). The CDR3 sequence is 16 residues long. The V end was cut by 3 bases, the J end by 4 bases, with 16 bases between. Germline-derived CDR1 and CDR2 are MDHEN and SYDVKM. CDR3 DNA sequence: TGTGCCAGCAGTTTTATGGGGACATCGGTTAATCAGCCCCAGCATTTT. Its protein is CASSFMGTSVNQPQHF.

The gene calls are TRBV19 and TRBJ2-1, with D possibly TRBD2 on 5 matching bases. From germline, CDR1 is LNHDA and CDR2 SQIVND (reference sequence). This CDR3 comprises 13 residues. Trimming cost V 7 bases and J 4 bases, with 11 bases left between them. For the CDR3, the DNA is TGTGCCAGTATTCATGGGGAGTACAATGAGCAGTTCTTC. It specifies CASIHGEYNEQFF.